This T cell receptor beta chain was obtained from a study of T cell responses to AZD1222 COVID-19 vaccine. About the research overall: Pooled in the analysis were second doses at about 4 or about 12 weeks. Points from the study as a whole: Clonal diversity was possibly underestimated; the donors were predominantly white British and more often female. All repertoire sampling was performed exclusively after the peak T cell response. Nearly half of spike-specific TCRs reportedly target variant regions that are unmutated in the B.1.351 and B.1.1.7 variants.

Details on this clone: What it binds is not known.

The assay was immunoSEQ multiplex PCR, and TCRdb's table has in-frame clones only and misses some. The data show around 79,000 clones, around nine tenths seen once. The CDR3 consists of 13 residues. The germline gives CDR1 MNHEY, CDR2 SMNVEV (reference sequence). V was pared by 6 bases and J by 6 bases, with 4 bases of the junction left unmatched. The V gene is TRBV27, the J gene TRBJ2-7, with 11 bases matching TRBD1. The sample was peripheral blood, taken on day 0 of AZD1222 vaccination. The origin of this receptor is an adult in good health. The CDR3 here is CASRWTGGLEQYF. DNA for the CDR3: TGTGCCAGCAGGTGGACAGGGGGCCTCGAGCAGTACTTC.